The next 29 T cell receptor beta chains were all read from a single sample in a study of shared clonotypes between healthy human individuals. Some clones are missing from TCRdb's copy, which holds only in-frame ones; the method was immunoSEQ multiplex PCR. Of 950,000 to 1,300,000 clones listed, about 75% are singletons. The sequenced material came from memory CD4+ T cells sorted from blood. This sample's subset: CD45RA-negative fraction. These receptors were obtained from a man between 18 and 29 years old in good health.

The V and J genes are TRBV29-1 and TRBJ1-2; the match to TRBD1 covers 7 bases. Germline CDR1 SQVTM, CDR2 ANQGSEA. Trimming cost V 4 bases and J 7 bases; bases outside gene matches: 3. The length of the CDR3 is 11 residues. The CDR3 DNA sequence: TGCAGCGTTGGCGACAGGGTTGGCTACACCTTC. Its protein product is CSVGDRVGYTF.

The chain combines TRBV5-4 with TRBJ2-1, with D hard to call. This CDR3 is 13 amino acids long. Germline V gives CDR1 SGHNT, CDR2 YYREEE (reference sequence). The V gene lost 3 bases and the J gene lost 7 bases, with 11 bases spanning the gap. The chain's CDR3 is CASSSQQGNEQFF. The CDR3 region has the DNA TGTGCCAGCAGCTCCCAGCAAGGGAATGAGCAGTTCTTC.

The chain is built from TRBV19 and TRBJ1-5; TRBD1 matches 7 bases. The CDR3 sequence is 19 residues long. V was clipped by 4 bases and J by 0 bases; unmatched bases: 15. The germline V gene encodes CDR1 LNHDA and CDR2 SQIVND (reference sequence). CDR3 loop: CASSRDRASVFNSNQPQHF. CDR3 coding DNA: TGTGCCAGTAGTAGAGACAGGGCAAGTGTCTTTAATAGCAATCAGCCCCAGCATTTT.

The chain recombines TRBV7-9 with TRBJ1-1; possible D gene TRBD1, 6 bases. Trimming removed 2 bases at V and 1 base at J, with 8 bases between. In germline, CDR1 is SEHNR, CDR2 FQNEAQ (reference sequence). This CDR3 region has 14 residues. The CDR3 is CASSLRGQNTEAFF. As DNA, the CDR3 is TGTGCCAGCAGCTTAAGGGGACAGAACACTGAAGCTTTCTTT.

The chain joins TRBV7-9 to TRBJ2-1; D gene unclear. Germline-derived CDR1 and CDR2 are SEHNR and FQNEAQ (reference sequence). Trimming shortened V by 2 bases and J by 7 bases, and 6 bases separated the two germline ends. The CDR3 loop spans 12 amino acids. CDR3 residues: CASSLIQNEQFF. CDR3 nucleotide sequence: TGTGCCAGCAGCTTAATCCAGAATGAGCAGTTCTTC.

This CDR3 reads CSATLGETQYF. The CDR3 nucleotides are TGCAGTGCCACGTTGGGGGAGACGCAGTATTTT. The J gene is TRBJ2-3, the V gene TRBV20-1; perhaps D is TRBD1 or TRBD2 (5 bases each). Germline CDR1 and CDR2: DFQATT and SNEGSKA (reference sequence). The V end was cut by 6 bases, the J end by 9 bases, with 13 bases between. The CDR3 runs to 11 residues.

This chain joins TRBV29-1 and TRBJ2-4; D is perhaps TRBD2 (6 bases). Germline assignment: CDR1 SQVTM and CDR2 ANQGSEA. This CDR3 comprises 13 residues. V was pared by 8 bases and J by 5 bases, with 16 bases between. Here the CDR3 DNA reads TGCAGCATCCGGGGGAGGCAGGAAAACATTCAGTACTTC. This encodes CSIRGRQENIQYF. Variable domain in full (rest from reference TRBV29-1 and TRBJ2-4): SAVISQKPSRDICQRGTSLTIQCQVDSQVTMMFWYRQQPGQSLTLIATANQGSEATYESGFVIDKFPISRPNLTFSTLTVSNMSPEDSSIYLCSIRGRQENIQYFGAGTRLSVL.

This clone has a handful of counts. The chain couples TRBV6-5 to TRBJ1-1; D gene ambiguous. The CDR3 loop spans 14 amino acids. Germline V gene sequence: CDR1 MNHEY, CDR2 SVGAGI. V lost 8 bases and J lost 1, with 14 bases in between. CDR3 nucleotide sequence: TGTGCCAGCCTGCCCGCTTCGGGGAACACTGAAGCTTTCTTT. Translating gives CASLPASGNTEAFF.

The rearrangement uses TRBV6-5 and TRBJ2-7; TRBD1 or TRBD2 may be the D gene (5 bases each). Germline CDR1 reads MNHEY; CDR2 reads SVGAGI. This CDR3 comprises 13 residues. Trimming took off 4 bases at V and 3 bases at J, with 10 bases between the two ends. The CDR3 is CASSSGTFYEQYF. For the CDR3, the DNA is TGTGCCAGCAGTTCCGGGACCTTCTACGAGCAGTACTTC.

This sequence joins TRBV2 and TRBJ1-1, with D possibly matching TRBD1 (6 bases). The length of the CDR3 is 13 residues. Trimming removed 9 bases at V and 3 bases at J, with 14 bases between. Looked up from germline, CDR1 is SNHLY and CDR2 is FYNNEI. The CDR3 sequence is CARSTGWDTEAFF. As DNA, the CDR3 is TGTGCCAGGAGTACAGGGTGGGACACTGAAGCTTTCTTT. The whole variable domain, remainder taken from reference TRBV2 and TRBJ1-1, is EPEVTQTPSHQVTQMGQEVILRCVPISNHLYFYWYRQILGQKVEFLVSFYNNEISEKSEIFDDQFSVERPDGSNFTLKIRSTKLEDSAMYFCARSTGWDTEAFFGQGTRLTVV.

The chain couples TRBV7-2 to TRBJ2-1; no definite D call. CDR1 is SGHTA and CDR2 is FQGNSA in the germline V gene. Between the trimmed V and J ends, which lost 0 bases and 0 bases, there was a span of 9 bases. This CDR3 has 16 amino acids. The CDR3 nucleotides read TGTGCCAGCAGCTTAGCTTGGGATGCCTCCTACAATGAGCAGTTCTTC. The encoded protein is CASSLAWDASYNEQFF.

The rearrangement joins TRBV7-9 to TRBJ2-7; D uncertain. Germline V CDR1 and CDR2: SEHNR, FQNEAQ (reference sequence). The CDR3 is made up of 12 amino acids. The V end was cut by 8 bases, the J end by 6 bases, with 14 bases between. The CDR3 reads CASFGGSGEQYF. The DNA for the CDR3 is TGTGCCAGCTTTGGTGGGTCTGGCGAGCAGTACTTC.

The chain recombines TRBV18 with TRBJ1-5; 8 bases line up with TRBD1. The CDR3 runs 16 residues. V trimming: 2 bases; J trimming: 1 base; junction bases outside the gene matches: 4. Germline CDR1 and CDR2: KGHSH and LQKENI. The CDR3 here is CASSPMDRASNQPQHF. DNA for the CDR3: TGTGCCAGCTCACCAATGGACAGGGCAAGCAATCAGCCCCAGCATTTT.

For the CDR3, the DNA is TGTGCCAGCAGCCCTAGCGGGACGCAGATAATCACAGATACGCAGTATTTT. Translated: CASSPSGTQIITDTQYF. The rearrangement joins TRBV7-6 to TRBJ2-3; 9 positions match TRBD2. This CDR3 spans 17 amino acids. Losses at the gene ends were 5 bases for V and 2 bases for J; bases not matched to a gene: 11. The germline CDR1 and CDR2 sequences are SGHVS and FNYEAQ.

The CDR3 region is CASSPVGRFGYTF. The CDR3 nucleotides read TGTGCCAGCAGTCCCGTGGGACGATTTGGCTACACCTTC. The rearrangement uses TRBV6-5 and TRBJ1-2, with D possibly being TRBD1 (5 bases). Deletions cut 5 bases from V and 7 bases from J, with 14 bases between. CDR1 and CDR2 from the germline V gene are MNHEY and SVGAGI. The CDR3 totals 13 residues.

The rearrangement links TRBV30 to TRBJ1-4; no definite D call. The CDR3 length is 15 residues. From germline, CDR1 is GTSNPN and CDR2 SVGIG (reference sequence). V gave up 2 bases and J gave up 1 base, with 11 bases separating them. Here the CDR3 DNA reads TGTGCCTGGAGTCGAGGAGGATTAACTAATGAAAAACTGTTTTTT. This encodes CAWSRGGLTNEKLFF. The whole variable domain, filled in from reference TRBV30 and TRBJ1-4, reads SQTIHQWPATLVQPVGSPLSLECTVEGTSNPNLYWYRQAAGRGLQLLFYSVGIGQISSEVPQNLSASRPQDRQFILSSKKLLLSDSGFYLCAWSRGGLTNEKLFFGSGTQLSVL.

The V call is TRBV4-3, the J call TRBJ2-1, with unresolved D. This CDR3 contains 13 residues. V was clipped by 0 bases and J by 7 bases, with 7 bases between them. Germline loops: CDR1 LGHNA, CDR2 YSLEER. CDR3 nucleotides: TGCGCCAGCAGCCAAGAACTCTTGAATGAGCAGTTCTTC. Residues: CASSQELLNEQFF.

The chain recombines TRBV9 with TRBJ1-2, with D possibly TRBD1 on 5 matching bases. V lost 5 bases and J lost 7, with 15 bases in between. From germline, CDR1 is SGDLS and CDR2 YYNGEE. This CDR3 spans 13 amino acids. The CDR3 region is CASSGKEGAGYTF. The DNA of the CDR3 is TGTGCCAGCAGTGGAAAGGAAGGGGCTGGCTACACCTTC.

The V and J genes are TRBV10-3 and TRBJ2-6, with TRBD1 matching over 7 bases. CDR1 and CDR2 (germline): ENHRY, SYGVKD. The CDR3 is 16 amino acids. The V gene end was trimmed by 4 bases and the J gene end by 0 bases; junction bases not matched to a gene: 3. CDR3 coding DNA: TGTGCCATCAGTGCGACAGGGCTCTCTGGGGCCAACGTCCTGACTTTC. Protein sequence: CAISATGLSGANVLTF.

This clone appeared a single time. V is TRBV5-1 and J is TRBJ2-3; D call uncertain. Germline V gene sequence: CDR1 SGHRS, CDR2 YFSETQ. Trimming took off 4 bases at V and 5 bases at J, with 8 bases between the two ends. This CDR3 comprises 12 residues. CDR3 region: CASSPPGDTQYF. In DNA form, the CDR3 reads TGCGCCAGCAGCCCACCCGGAGATACGCAGTATTTT.

This chain connects TRBV5-1 to TRBJ1-1, with 8 bases lining up with TRBD1. CDR1 is SGHRS and CDR2 is YFSETQ in the germline V gene. The CDR3 covers 14 residues. The V segment lost 4 bases and the J segment 2 bases; nucleotides outside the gene matches: 4. The CDR3 DNA follows: TGCGCCAGCAGCCCGGGACAGGCTAACACTGAAGCTTTCTTT. Translated, it gives CASSPGQANTEAFF.

The CDR3, as DNA: TGCGCCAGCAGCTTGTCGGCTAGCGGGGGGTACAATGAGCAGTTCTTC. This encodes CASSLSASGGYNEQFF. The chain employs TRBV5-1 and TRBJ2-1; 11 nucleotides line up with TRBD2. This CDR3 region has 16 residues. The germline V gene has CDR1 SGHRS and CDR2 YFSETQ. The V segment lost 1 base and the J segment 4 bases; nucleotides outside the gene matches: 4. Complete variable domain (other parts from reference TRBV5-1 and TRBJ2-1): KAGVTQTPRYLIKTRGQQVTLSCSPISGHRSVSWYQQTPGQGLQFLFEYFSETQRNKGNFPGRFSGRQFSNSRSEMNVSTLELGDSALYLCASSLSASGGYNEQFFGPGTRLTVL.

This chain uses TRBV19 with TRBJ1-1; D perhaps matches TRBD1 (5 bases). Trimming shortened V by 3 bases and J by 4 bases, and 15 bases separated the two germline ends. CDR3 size: 15 residues. The germline gives CDR1 LNHDA, CDR2 SQIVND (reference sequence). The CDR3 is CASSIGAGAGTEAFF. The CDR3 region has the DNA TGTGCCAGTAGTATCGGGGCTGGGGCGGGCACTGAAGCTTTCTTT.

The chain employs TRBV30 and TRBJ2-2; D not certain. V shed 0 bases and J shed 2 bases, with 7 bases lying between them. This CDR3 has 14 amino acids. CDR1 is GTSNPN, CDR2 SVGIG, per germline (reference sequence). The CDR3 sequence: CAWSVYGNTGELFF. CDR3 DNA: TGTGCCTGGAGTGTCTACGGAAACACCGGGGAGCTGTTTTTT.

The chain couples TRBV12-5 to TRBJ2-7, with TRBD1 as a possible D gene (6 bases). The germline CDR1 and CDR2 sequences are LGHNT and FRNRAP. Trimming took off 7 bases at V and 6 bases at J, with 16 bases between the two ends. CDR3 size: 13 residues. CDR3 nucleotide sequence: TGTGCTAGTGCCCGAAACTCAGGGGTCGAGCAGTACTTC. It translates to CASARNSGVEQYF.

This chain joins TRBV14 and TRBJ1-1; a weak D match, TRBD1 (5 bases). Looked up from germline, CDR1 is SGHDN and CDR2 is FVKESK. Trimming removed 4 bases from V and 2 bases from J, with 14 bases in between. This CDR3 is 15 amino acids long. DNA of the CDR3: TGTGCCAGCAGCCCCACCGGGACGGCAAACACTGAAGCTTTCTTT. Protein sequence: CASSPTGTANTEAFF.

The CDR3 DNA is TGTGCCAGCAGACCAGTCCGACTAGCGGGAGAGCACGAGCAGTTCTTC. Its protein product is CASRPVRLAGEHEQFF. The V call is TRBV27, the J call TRBJ2-1; TRBD2 aligns across 12 bases. This CDR3 is built from 16 residues. Germline V lookup: CDR1 MNHEY, CDR2 SMNVEV (reference sequence). The J segment lost 10 bases and the V segment lost 6 bases, leaving 13 bases of the junction unmatched.

The J gene is TRBJ2-5, the V gene TRBV4-1, with 9 bases lining up with TRBD2. The J call is doubtful: the DNA matches TRBJ2-7 better. This CDR3 spans 15 amino acids. Germline loops: CDR1 MGHRA, CDR2 YSYEKL. This CDR3 reads CASSQGLAYAYEQYF. In nucleotides, the CDR3 is TGCGCCAGCAGCCAGGGACTAGCTTATGCCTACGAGCAGTACTTC.

V gene TRBV19 combines with J gene TRBJ2-1; 8 nucleotides line up with TRBD2. This CDR3 spans 16 amino acids. Germline V gene sequence: CDR1 LNHDA, CDR2 SQIVND (reference sequence). The trim removed 2 bases at V and 1 base at J, leaving 4 bases unmatched. The CDR3 nucleotides are TGTGCCAGTAGTATACCAGCGGGAGCTTCCTACAATGAGCAGTTCTTC. It translates to CASSIPAGASYNEQFF.